Listed here are 20 T cell receptor beta chains from one sample, sequenced in a study of CD8+CD57+ T cells in acquired aplastic anemia. Sequencing was done on patients that had shown CD8+CD57+ cell expansion by flow cytometry. The template for TCR beta VDJ and CDR3 sequence profiling was genomic DNA. TCRdb re-analysed the reads in MiXCR, keeping a single row per CDR3 protein. The profile shows some 200,000 distinct CDR3 sequences, around 48% of them singletons. The sequenced sample consisted of sorted CD4+, CD8+, or CD8+CD57+ T cells (not recorded which) from PBMCs. The receptors stem from a human donor with aplastic anemia.

This chain links TRBV10-3 with TRBJ2-7, with D possibly being TRBD1 or TRBD2 (5 bases each). The ends were cut back, 6 bases at V and 2 bases at J, with 14 bases in the middle. CDR1 and CDR2 from the germline V gene are ENHRY and SYGVKD. The CDR3 loop spans 14 amino acids. The CDR3 DNA follows: TGTGCCATCAGCGTCCGGGACCGAACCTACGAGCAGTACTTC. Encoded protein: CAISVRDRTYEQYF.

Many counts were recorded for this clonotype. The chain recombines TRBV6-2 or TRBV6-3 with TRBJ2-7; unclear D gene. CDR1 and CDR2 (germline): MNHEY, SVGEGT. CDR3 length: 13 residues. V lost 3 bases and J 7 bases, leaving 13 bases between the germline ends. The CDR3 DNA follows: TGTGCCAGCAGTTATATTCCGGTCAGAGAGCAGTACTTC. It specifies CASSYIPVREQYF.

This clonotype has ten or more counts. The J gene is TRBJ2-1, the V gene TRBV5-1; the D is unclear. Germline assignment: CDR1 SGHRS and CDR2 YFSETQ. Trimming took 2 bases from V and 7 from J, leaving 16 bases between them. CDR3 size: 15 residues. CDR3 protein: CASSFRASDGNEQFF. The CDR3 DNA sequence: TGCGCCAGCAGCTTCCGGGCGTCTGATGGTAATGAGCAGTTCTTC.

This chain joins TRBV25-1 and TRBJ2-4; TRBD2 matches 9 bases. V lost 4 bases and J lost 7; bases outside the gene matches: 11. Germline V gene data show CDR1 as MGHDK and CDR2 as SYGVNS. The CDR3 sequence is 16 residues long. The CDR3 reads CASSGRVAGDENIQYF. The CDR3 DNA reads TGTGCCAGCAGTGGGAGGGTAGCGGGAGATGAGAACATTCAGTACTTC. The full variable domain, in which reference TRBV25-1 and TRBJ2-4 provide the parts outside the CDR3, is EADIYQTPRYLVIGTGKKITLECSQTMGHDKMYWYQQDPGMELHLIHYSYGVNSTEKGDLSSESTVSRIRTEHFPLTLESARPSHTSQYLCASSGRVAGDENIQYFGAGTRLSVL.

V usage is TRBV19 and J usage is TRBJ2-5; 9 positions match TRBD1. The CDR3 consists of 15 residues. Germline assignment: CDR1 LNHDA and CDR2 SQIVND (reference sequence). V was clipped by 11 bases and J by 5 bases; unmatched bases: 15. CDR3 DNA sequence: TGTGCCTCACGACCAGGACAGGGGAAGGTGGAGACCCAGTACTTC. Translating gives CASRPGQGKVETQYF.

This clonotype was detected many times. This chain joins TRBV27 and TRBJ2-3; 7 bases match TRBD2. The CDR3 is made up of 14 amino acids. Germline loops: CDR1 MNHEY, CDR2 SMNVEV (reference sequence). Trimming at V came to 10 bases and at J to 2 bases, leaving 9 bases not matched to a gene. DNA of the CDR3: TGTGCCACGCGGTTGGGGAGGGACACAGATACGCAGTATTTT. Encoded protein: CATRLGRDTDTQYF.

The chain is built from TRBV27 and TRBJ2-7; D might be TRBD2 (5 bases). This CDR3 is 13 amino acids long. Trimming took 5 bases from V and 3 from J, leaving 11 bases between them. Germline V gene data show CDR1 as MNHEY and CDR2 as SMNVEV (reference sequence). As DNA, the CDR3 is TGTGCCAGCAGTGGAGGATCCTTCTACGAGCAGTACTTC. Protein: CASSGGSFYEQYF.

This chain connects TRBV5-1 to TRBJ2-5; the match to TRBD1 covers 9 bases. Germline assignment: CDR1 SGHRS and CDR2 YFSETQ. Trimming cost V 4 bases and J 4 bases; bases outside gene matches: 5. The CDR3 sequence is 14 residues long. DNA of the CDR3: TGCGCCAGCAGCACGGGACAGGGTCGAGAGACCCAGTACTTC. It yields the protein CASSTGQGRETQYF.

This clonotype was found many times. This chain uses TRBV7-9 with TRBJ1-2, with D tentatively TRBD1 (5 bases). The CDR3 is 13 amino acids. CDR1 and CDR2 from the germline V gene are SEHNR and FQNEAQ (reference sequence). Trimming shortened V by 5 bases and J by 8 bases, and 15 bases separated the two germline ends. The CDR3 reads CASSIDSPRGYTF. In DNA form, the CDR3 reads TGTGCCAGCAGCATCGACAGCCCGAGGGGCTACACCTTC.

The chain employs TRBV2 and TRBJ2-7; D gene ambiguous. The CDR3 runs to 14 residues. CDR1 and CDR2 from the germline V gene are SNHLY and FYNNEI. Trimming removed 2 bases at V and 6 bases at J, with 14 bases between. The CDR3 bases are TGTGCCAGCAGTGAAAGTCGTACAGTCGGCGAGCAGTACTTC. Its protein product is CASSESRTVGEQYF.

The gene calls are TRBV10-1 and TRBJ2-7; D may be TRBD1 or TRBD2 (5 bases each). The CDR3 is made up of 14 amino acids. Germline assignment: CDR1 WNHNN and CDR2 SYGVQD (reference sequence). The V end was cut by 10 bases, the J end by 3 bases, with 19 bases between. The CDR3 loop is CATQPGPANYEQYF. The CDR3 DNA is TGCGCCACTCAACCGGGACCGGCCAACTACGAGCAGTACTTC.

Of note for this clonotype: This may come from a read error, since a much larger clone is one base off. The rearrangement uses TRBV6-1 and TRBJ2-2, with TRBD1 matching over 7 bases. The CDR3 runs 15 residues. Germline assignment: CDR1 MNHNS and CDR2 SASEGT. V dropped 6 bases and J dropped 3; count of bases not matched to a gene: 7. The CDR3, as DNA: TGTGCCAGCAGGGAACAGGGGCGGGACACCGGGGAGCTGTTTTTT. Amino acid sequence: CASREQGRDTGELFF.

This clonotype came up a few times. Written as DNA, the CDR3 is TGTGCCACCAGTGATTTGCTTGGACTTACCACGTATTTT. Protein: CATSDLLGLTTYF. The chain combines TRBV24-1 with TRBJ2-3, with D perhaps matching TRBD2 (5 bases). The germline CDR1 and CDR2 sequences are KGHDR and SFDVKD. The CDR3 is 13 amino acids. V gave up 0 bases and J gave up 14 bases, with 14 bases separating them.

There are many counts of this clonotype. CDR3 in amino acids: CASSPRDRANTGELFF. DNA for the CDR3: TGTGCCAGCAGCCCCCGGGACAGGGCGAACACCGGGGAGCTGTTTTTT. The chain couples TRBV5-6 to TRBJ2-2; 9 bases fit TRBD1. The germline CDR1 and CDR2 sequences are SGHDT and YYEEEE. V trimming: 4 bases; J trimming: 0 bases; junction bases outside the gene matches: 4. This CDR3 contains 16 residues.

This clonotype was seen repeatedly, ten times or more. The rearrangement links TRBV24-1 to TRBJ1-4; unclear D gene. The V end was cut by 2 bases, the J end by 7 bases, with 10 bases between. Per the germline V gene, CDR1 is KGHDR and CDR2 is SFDVKD. The CDR3 runs to 14 residues. This chain's CDR3 is CATSDSMTVEKLFF. The CDR3 DNA reads TGTGCCACCAGTGATTCTATGACTGTTGAAAAACTGTTTTTT.

V usage is TRBV24-1 and J usage is TRBJ1-3; D remains ambiguous. Germline CDR1 reads KGHDR; CDR2 reads SFDVKD. V was pared by 3 bases and J by 0 bases, with 11 bases between. The CDR3 spans 16 residues. The CDR3 reads CATSDATASSGNTIYF. The CDR3 DNA follows: TGTGCCACCAGTGATGCCACAGCGAGCTCTGGAAACACCATATATTTT.

This chain uses TRBV2 with TRBJ2-2; D is ambiguous. The CDR3 length is 12 residues. V lost 4 bases and J lost 7, with 7 bases in between. CDR1 is SNHLY, CDR2 FYNNEI, per germline. This CDR3 is CASSVRSGELFF. CDR3 DNA: TGTGCCAGCAGTGTTCGTAGCGGGGAGCTGTTTTTT.

In DNA, the CDR3 is TGTGCCAGCAGCGTACAGGACAGGAGCTCCTACAATGAGCAGTTCTTC. It codes for CASSVQDRSSYNEQFF. The gene calls are TRBV9 and TRBJ2-1; TRBD1 agrees at 7 bases. CDR1 and CDR2 (germline): SGDLS, YYNGEE. V was pared by 1 base and J by 0 bases, with 4 bases of the junction left unmatched. The length of the CDR3 is 16 residues.

Of note for this clonotype: This sequence may be a read error, since a much larger clone differs from it by one base. The V gene is TRBV6-2 or TRBV6-3, the J gene TRBJ1-1; TRBD1 matches at 7 bases. The germline V gene encodes CDR1 MNHEY and CDR2 SVGEGT. The CDR3 consists of 15 residues. The DNA for the CDR3 is TGTACCAGCTTGTATAACAGGGGACGGAACACTGAAGCTTTCTTT. It is translated as CTSLYNRGRNTEAFF.

V usage is TRBV10-3 and J usage is TRBJ1-1; D is unclear. The germline V and J ends were trimmed by 3 bases and 6 bases, with 14 bases remaining between them. The germline V gene has CDR1 ENHRY and CDR2 SYGVKD. The CDR3 extends over 14 amino acids. CDR3 in DNA: TGTGCCATCAGTGACCACCGACACGCTGCTGAAGCTTTCTTT. This codes for CAISDHRHAAEAFF.